This T cell receptor beta chain was captured in a study of cytomegalovirus exposure and HLA in healthy donors. Study results and caveats: When analyzed later, a missense DCLRE1C variant was found to be linked to TCR beta V- and J-gene trimming.

Use of 60 Vbeta and 13 Jbeta primers characterized the PCR. Repertoires were generated with immunoSEQ multiplex PCR, while TCRdb's copy carries only in-frame clones and drops some. The sample has some 120,000 clones, roughly two thirds seen once; the top ten hold about 1.5%. This clone was counted only a few times. Its antigen remains unknown. Sequenced: PBMCs. The TCR originated in a man younger than 40 in good health and CMV-seropositive.

CDR3 sequence: CASSAETDTEAFF. The CDR3 bases are TGTGCCAGCAGCGCCGAGACAGACACTGAAGCTTTCTTT. This rearrangement joins TRBV9 to TRBJ1-1, with D tentatively TRBD1 (5 bases). This CDR3 is built from 13 residues. In germline, CDR1 is SGDLS, CDR2 YYNGEE. V shed 3 bases and J shed 3 bases, with 9 bases lying between them.